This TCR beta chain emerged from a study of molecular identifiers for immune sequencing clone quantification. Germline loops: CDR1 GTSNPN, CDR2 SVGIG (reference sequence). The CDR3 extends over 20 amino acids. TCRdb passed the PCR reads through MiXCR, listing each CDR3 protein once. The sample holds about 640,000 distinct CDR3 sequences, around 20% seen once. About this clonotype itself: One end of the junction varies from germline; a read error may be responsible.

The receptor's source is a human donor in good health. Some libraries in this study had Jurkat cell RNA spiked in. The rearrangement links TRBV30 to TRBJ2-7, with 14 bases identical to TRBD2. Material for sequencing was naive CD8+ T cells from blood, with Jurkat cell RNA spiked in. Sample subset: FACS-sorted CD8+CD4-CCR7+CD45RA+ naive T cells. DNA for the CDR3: TGTGCCTGGAATGGAACAGGTGGATCTAGGACTAGCGGGGGGTCCTGCGAGCAGTACTTC. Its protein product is CAWNGTGGSRTSGGSCEQYF. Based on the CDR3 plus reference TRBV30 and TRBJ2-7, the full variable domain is SQTIHQWPATLVQPVGSPLSLECTVEGTSNPNLYWYRQAAGRGLQLLFYSVGIGQISSEVPQNLSASRPQDRQFILSSKKLLLSDSGFYLCAWNGTGGSRTSGGSCEQYFGPGTRLTVT.